This T cell receptor beta chain originates from a study of cytomegalovirus exposure and HLA in healthy donors. With 0 bases removed from V and 9 bases from J, the gap between germline ends came to 12 bases. The length of the CDR3 is 14 residues. Germline V gene lookup returns CDR1 MNHEY and CDR2 SVGAGI. The donors were healthy bone marrow donors. Primers: 60 Vbeta forward and 13 Jbeta reverse. In the study's own analysis: Later work found 80 million to 85 million unique TCR beta chains, with roughly 11 million shared. The protocol was immunoSEQ multiplex PCR, while the TCRdb copy is restricted to in-frame clones and leaves out a portion. The DNA gave D and trimming, while V, J and clone size come from that table. The profile shows over 120,000 clones, about 73% of them singletons.

Sequencing was performed on PBMCs. The sequence came from an older woman in good health and CMV-seropositive. This rearrangement joins TRBV6-5 to TRBJ2-1; no definite D call. CDR3 nucleotide sequence: TGTGCCAGCAGTTACTCCTCGGGTGTTAGTGAGCAGTTCTTC. Encoded protein: CASSYSSGVSEQFF.